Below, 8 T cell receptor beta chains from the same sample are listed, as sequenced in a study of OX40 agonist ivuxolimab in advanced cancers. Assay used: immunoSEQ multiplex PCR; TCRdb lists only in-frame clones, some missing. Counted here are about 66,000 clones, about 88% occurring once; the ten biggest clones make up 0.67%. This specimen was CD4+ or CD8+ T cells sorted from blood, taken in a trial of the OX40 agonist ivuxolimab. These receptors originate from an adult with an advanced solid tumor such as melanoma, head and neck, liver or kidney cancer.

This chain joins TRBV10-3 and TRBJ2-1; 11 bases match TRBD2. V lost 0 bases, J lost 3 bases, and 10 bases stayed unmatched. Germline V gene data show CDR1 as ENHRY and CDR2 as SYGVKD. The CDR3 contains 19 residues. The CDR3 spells CAISESSGRGGRVYNEQFF. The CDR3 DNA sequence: TGTGCCATCAGTGAGTCTAGCGGGAGGGGTGGTCGGGTCTACAATGAGCAGTTCTTC.

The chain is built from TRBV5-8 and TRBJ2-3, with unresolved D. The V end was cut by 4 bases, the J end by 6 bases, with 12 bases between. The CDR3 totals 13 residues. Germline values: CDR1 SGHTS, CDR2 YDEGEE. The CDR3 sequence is CASSLWAIDTQYF. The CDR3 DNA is TGTGCCAGCAGCCTCTGGGCCATTGATACGCAGTATTTT.

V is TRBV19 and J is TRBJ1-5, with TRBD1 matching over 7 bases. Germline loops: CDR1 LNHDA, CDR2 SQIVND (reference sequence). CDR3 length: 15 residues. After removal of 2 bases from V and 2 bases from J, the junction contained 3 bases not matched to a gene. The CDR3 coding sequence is TGTGCCAGTAGTATAACAGGGGACGGCAATCAGCCCCAGCATTTT. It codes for CASSITGDGNQPQHF.

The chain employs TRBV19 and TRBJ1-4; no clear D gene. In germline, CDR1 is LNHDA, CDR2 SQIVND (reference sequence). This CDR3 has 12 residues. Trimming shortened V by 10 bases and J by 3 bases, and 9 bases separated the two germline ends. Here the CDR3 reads CATGGANEKLFF. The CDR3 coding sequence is TGTGCCACCGGCGGAGCTAATGAAAAACTGTTTTTT.

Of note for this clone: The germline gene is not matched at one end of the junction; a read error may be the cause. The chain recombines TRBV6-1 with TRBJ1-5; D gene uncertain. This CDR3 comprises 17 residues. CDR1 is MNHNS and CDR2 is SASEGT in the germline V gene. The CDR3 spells CASSEALVLPSIQAQHF. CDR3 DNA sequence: TGTGCCAGCAGTGAAGCGTTAGTCCTTCCCTCAATTCAGGCCCAGCATTTT.

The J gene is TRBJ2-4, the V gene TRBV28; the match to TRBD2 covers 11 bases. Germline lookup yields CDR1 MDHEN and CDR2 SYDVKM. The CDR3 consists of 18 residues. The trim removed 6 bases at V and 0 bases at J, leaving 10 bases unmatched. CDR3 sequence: CASSSSPGLAGAKNIQYF. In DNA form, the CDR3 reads TGTGCCAGCAGCAGCAGCCCCGGACTAGCGGGAGCCAAAAACATTCAGTACTTC.

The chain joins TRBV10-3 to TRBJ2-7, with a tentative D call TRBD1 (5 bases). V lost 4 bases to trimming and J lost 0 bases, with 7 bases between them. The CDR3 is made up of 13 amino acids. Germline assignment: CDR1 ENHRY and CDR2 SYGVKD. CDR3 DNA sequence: TGTGCCATCAGTGGCGACAGCTCCTACGAGCAGTACTTC. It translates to CAISGDSSYEQYF.

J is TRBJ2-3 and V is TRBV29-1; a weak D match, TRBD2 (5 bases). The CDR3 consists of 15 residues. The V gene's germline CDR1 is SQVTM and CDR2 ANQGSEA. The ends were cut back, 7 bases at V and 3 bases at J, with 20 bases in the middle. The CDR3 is CSGIRLEGRTDTQYF. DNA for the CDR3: TGCAGCGGGATAAGGCTAGAGGGAAGGACAGATACGCAGTATTTT.